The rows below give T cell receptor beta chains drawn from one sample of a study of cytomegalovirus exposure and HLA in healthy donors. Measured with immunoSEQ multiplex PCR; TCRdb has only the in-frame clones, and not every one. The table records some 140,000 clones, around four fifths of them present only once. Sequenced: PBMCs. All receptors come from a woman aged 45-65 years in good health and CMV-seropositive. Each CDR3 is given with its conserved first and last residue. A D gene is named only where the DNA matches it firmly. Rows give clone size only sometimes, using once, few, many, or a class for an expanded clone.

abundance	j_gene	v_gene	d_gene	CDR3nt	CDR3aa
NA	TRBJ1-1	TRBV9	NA	TGTGCCAGCAGCGTCTCCCCCTCCGGGGTTCCCACTGAAGCTTTCTTT	CASSVSPSGVPTEAFF
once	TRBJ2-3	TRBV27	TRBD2	TGTGCCAGCAGTTTAATTGGGACTAGGACCGTAATGGGGGGCACAGATACGCAGTATTTT	CASSLIGTRTVMGGTDTQYF
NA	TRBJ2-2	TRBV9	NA	TGTGCCAGCGGAAAAACGCGGGGGCCTACCGGGGAGCTGTTTTTT	CASGKTRGPTGELFF
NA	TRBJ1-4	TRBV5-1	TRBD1	TGCGCCAGCAGCGTTGGGACAGGCCTTAATGAAAAACTGTTTTTT	CASSVGTGLNEKLFF
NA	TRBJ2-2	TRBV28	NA	TGTGCCAGCAGTTTTGAGCGGGTGGGAACCGGGGAGCTGTTTTTT	CASSFERVGTGELFF
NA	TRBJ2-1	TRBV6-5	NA	TGTGCCAGCAGTTGGAGGAATGAGCAGTTCTTC	CASSWRNEQFF
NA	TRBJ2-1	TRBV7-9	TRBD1	TGTGCCAGCAGCTTAGCGGGACAGCCGACGCAGTTCTTC	CASSLAGQPTQFF
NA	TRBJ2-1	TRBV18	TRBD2	TGTGCCAGCTCACCAAGGACTAGCGGCGATTACAATGAGCAGTTCTTC	CASSPRTSGDYNEQFF
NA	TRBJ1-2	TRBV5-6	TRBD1	TGTGCCAGCAGCTGGGGGACAGGGGGATTCTATGGCTACACCTTC	CASSWGTGGFYGYTF
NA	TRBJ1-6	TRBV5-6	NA	TGTGCCAGCAGCTTGGAGGCGGGCTCACCCCTCCACTTT	CASSLEAGSPLHF
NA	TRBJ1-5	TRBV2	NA	TGTGCCAGCAAAGGGGAACTCGGTAGCAATCAGCCCCAGCATTTT	CASKGELGSNQPQHF
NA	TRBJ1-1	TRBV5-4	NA	TGTGCCAGCAGCTTGGCAAGGAGTTGGGACACTGAAGCTTTCTTT	CASSLARSWDTEAFF
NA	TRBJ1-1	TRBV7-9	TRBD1	TGTGCCAGCAGCTTAATCTGGGGGACAGGTATGAACACTGAAGCTTTCTTT	CASSLIWGTGMNTEAFF
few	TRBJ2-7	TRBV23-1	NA	TGCGCCAGCAGTCAATCAATCGGCAGGGTGCGGATACCCTACGAGCAGTACTTC	CASSQSIGRVRIPYEQYF
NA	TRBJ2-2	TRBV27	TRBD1	TGTGCCAGCAGTTTATACTTGGGGACAGGGGATGGGACCGGGGAGCTGTTTTTT	CASSLYLGTGDGTGELFF
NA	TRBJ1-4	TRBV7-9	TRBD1	TGTGCCAGCAGCTCCTGGGACAGGAATGAAAAACTGTTTTTT	CASSSWDRNEKLFF
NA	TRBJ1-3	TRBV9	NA	TGTGCCAGCAGCGTAGGAAGCACCTCTGGAAACACCATATATTTT	CASSVGSTSGNTIYF
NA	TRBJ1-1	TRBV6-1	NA	TGTGCCAGCAGTATCCAATACACTGAAGCTTTCTTT	CASSIQYTEAFF
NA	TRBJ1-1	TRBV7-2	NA	TGTGCCAGCAGCTCCAGGGTCGGGGGTGAAGCTTTCTTT	CASSSRVGGEAFF
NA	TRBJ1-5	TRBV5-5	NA	TGTGCCAGCAGCCTAGGACTGGCTGAGGGCAATCAGCCCCAGCATTTT	CASSLGLAEGNQPQHF
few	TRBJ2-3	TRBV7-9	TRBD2	TGTGCCAGCAGCTTATGGTCCGGGACTAGGTGGGGAGATACGCAGTATTTT	CASSLWSGTRWGDTQYF
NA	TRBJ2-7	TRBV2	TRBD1	TGTGCCAGCAGCGAAAGCCTGGGACAGGGTAGCGAGCAGTACTTC	CASSESLGQGSEQYF
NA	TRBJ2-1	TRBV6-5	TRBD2	TGTGCCAGCAGTAATGGACTAGCGGGAGGCAATGAGCAGTTCTTC	CASSNGLAGGNEQFF
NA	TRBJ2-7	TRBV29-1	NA	TGCAGCGTTGGACCGGGGAGCTACGAGCAGTACTTC	CSVGPGSYEQYF
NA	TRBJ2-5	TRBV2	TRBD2	TGTGCCAGCGGGAGGGACGGGGAGACCCAGTACTTC	CASGRDGETQYF
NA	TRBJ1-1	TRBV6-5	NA	TGTGCCAGCAGTTTAACTACCTCCACTGAAGCTTTCTTT	CASSLTTSTEAFF
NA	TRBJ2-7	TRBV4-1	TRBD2	TGCGCCAGCAGCCGCGGACTAGAATCGTACGAGCAGTACTTC	CASSRGLESYEQYF
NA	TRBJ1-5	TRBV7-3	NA	TGTGCCAGCAGCTTTAACAGGGATGGCAATAGCAATCAGCCCCAGCATTTT	CASSFNRDGNSNQPQHF
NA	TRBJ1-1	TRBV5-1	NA	TGCGCCAGCAGCTTGGGGAGGAGGGGGAACACTGAAGCTTTCTTT	CASSLGRRGNTEAFF
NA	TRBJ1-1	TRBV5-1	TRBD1	TGCGCCAGCAGCTTCCAGGGGGAGGCCACTGAAGCTTTCTTT	CASSFQGEATEAFF
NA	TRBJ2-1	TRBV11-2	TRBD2	TGTGCCAGCAGCTTAGGACTAGCGGTCTACAATGAGCAGTTCTTC	CASSLGLAVYNEQFF
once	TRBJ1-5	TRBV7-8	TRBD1	TGTGCCAGCAGCTCCCGGGACAGTGTCGCAGATAGCAATCAGCCCCAGCATTTT	CASSSRDSVADSNQPQHF
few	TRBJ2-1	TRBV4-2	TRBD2	TGTGCCAGCAGCTTTTGGTTAGGGACTAGCGGGAGAGGTGAGCAGTTCTTC	CASSFWLGTSGRGEQFF
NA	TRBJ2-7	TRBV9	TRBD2	TGTGCCAGCAGCGTAGGTGGACTAGATAACTACGAGCAGTACTTC	CASSVGGLDNYEQYF
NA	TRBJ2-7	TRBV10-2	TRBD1	TGCGCCAGGAGACAGGGGAGGAACGAGCAGTACTTC	CARRQGRNEQYF
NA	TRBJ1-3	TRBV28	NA	TGTGCCAGCAGTTTTACGGGTCAGGGTTGGTCTGGAAACACCATATATTTT	CASSFTGQGWSGNTIYF
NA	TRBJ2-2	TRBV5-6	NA	TGTGCCAGCAGCTTGTCGGGGTTAGCGGTTCCCGGGGAGCTGTTTTTT	CASSLSGLAVPGELFF
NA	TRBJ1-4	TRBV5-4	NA	TGTGCCAGCAGCTTCAGGGGCGAAAAACTGTTTTTT	CASSFRGEKLFF
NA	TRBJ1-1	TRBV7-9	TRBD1	TGTGCCAGCAGCTTGGTGGACAGGGGGGACACTGAAGCTTTCTTT	CASSLVDRGDTEAFF
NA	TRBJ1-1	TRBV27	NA	TGTGCCAGCAGTTTAGGCAGTCTGAACACTGAAGCTTTCTTT	CASSLGSLNTEAFF
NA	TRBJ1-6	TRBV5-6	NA	TGTGCCAGCAGCTTGTCAGAGGACATACGGCTGGGTAGGGCCCTCCACTTT	CASSLSEDIRLGRALHF
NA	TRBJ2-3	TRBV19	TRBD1	TGTGCCAGTAGTATCGGACAGGTCACAGATACGCAGTATTTT	CASSIGQVTDTQYF
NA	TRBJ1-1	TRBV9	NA	TGTGCCAGCAGCGTAGAGGTGGGAGGCACTGAAGCTTTCTTT	CASSVEVGGTEAFF
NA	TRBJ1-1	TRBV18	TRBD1	TGTGCCAGCTCACCACAGGGACAGTGGGGGAACACTGAAGCTTTCTTT	CASSPQGQWGNTEAFF
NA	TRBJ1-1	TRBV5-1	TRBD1	TGCGCCAGCAGCCACGACAGGGTTATCACTGAAGCTTTCTTT	CASSHDRVITEAFF
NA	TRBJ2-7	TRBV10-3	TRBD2	TGTGCCATCGGAGCGGGGGGAATCTACGAGCAGTACTTC	CAIGAGGIYEQYF
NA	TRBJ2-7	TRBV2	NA	TGTGCCAGCAGTACTGACAGGAGCTTCTACGAGCAGTACTTC	CASSTDRSFYEQYF
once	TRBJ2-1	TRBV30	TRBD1	TGTGCCTGGAGTCGACAGGGTAATGAGCAGTTCTTC	CAWSRQGNEQFF
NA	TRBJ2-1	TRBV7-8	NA	TGTGCCAGCAGCTTATGGAGACTAAATGAGCAGTTCTTC	CASSLWRLNEQFF
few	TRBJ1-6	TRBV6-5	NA	TGTGCCAGCAGTTACGCGCGGGAAAGAATGAATTCACCCCTCCACTTT	CASSYARERMNSPLHF
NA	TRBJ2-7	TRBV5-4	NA	TGTGCCAGCAGCCAAACGTCGAGCTCCTACGAGCAGTACTTC	CASSQTSSSYEQYF
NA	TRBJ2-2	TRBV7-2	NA	TGTGCCAGCAGCTTTCAGGCCCTGAACACCGGGGAGCTGTTTTTT	CASSFQALNTGELFF
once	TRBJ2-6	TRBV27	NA	TGTGCCAGCAGTAAGTACGCGGGGGCTAGTGGGGCCAACGTCCTGACTTTC	CASSKYAGASGANVLTF
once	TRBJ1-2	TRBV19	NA	TGTGCCAGTAGTATAGGCCGGGGGTCCCCGCGTGGCTACACCTTC	CASSIGRGSPRGYTF
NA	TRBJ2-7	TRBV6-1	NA	TGTGCCAGCACCCTCCGCCGACAGGGAGGCTACGAGCAGTACTTC	CASTLRRQGGYEQYF
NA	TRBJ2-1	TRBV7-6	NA	TGTGCCAGCAGCCTCCTCCCCGGGTCATACAATGAGCAGTTCTTC	CASSLLPGSYNEQFF